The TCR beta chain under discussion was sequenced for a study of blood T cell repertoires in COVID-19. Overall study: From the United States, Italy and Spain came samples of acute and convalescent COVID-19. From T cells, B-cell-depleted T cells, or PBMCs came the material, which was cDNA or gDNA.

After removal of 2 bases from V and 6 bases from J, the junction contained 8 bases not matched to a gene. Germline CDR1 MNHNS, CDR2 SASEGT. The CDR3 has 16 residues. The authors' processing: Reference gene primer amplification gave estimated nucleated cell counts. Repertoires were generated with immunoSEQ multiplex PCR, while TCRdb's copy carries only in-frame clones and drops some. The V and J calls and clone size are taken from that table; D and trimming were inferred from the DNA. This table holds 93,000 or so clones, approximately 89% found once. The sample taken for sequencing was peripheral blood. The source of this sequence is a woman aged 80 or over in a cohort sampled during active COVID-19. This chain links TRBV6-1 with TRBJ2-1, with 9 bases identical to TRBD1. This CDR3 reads CASSENLGTGSNEQFF. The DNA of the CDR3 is TGTGCCAGCAGTGAAAATTTAGGGACAGGGTCCAATGAGCAGTTCTTC.